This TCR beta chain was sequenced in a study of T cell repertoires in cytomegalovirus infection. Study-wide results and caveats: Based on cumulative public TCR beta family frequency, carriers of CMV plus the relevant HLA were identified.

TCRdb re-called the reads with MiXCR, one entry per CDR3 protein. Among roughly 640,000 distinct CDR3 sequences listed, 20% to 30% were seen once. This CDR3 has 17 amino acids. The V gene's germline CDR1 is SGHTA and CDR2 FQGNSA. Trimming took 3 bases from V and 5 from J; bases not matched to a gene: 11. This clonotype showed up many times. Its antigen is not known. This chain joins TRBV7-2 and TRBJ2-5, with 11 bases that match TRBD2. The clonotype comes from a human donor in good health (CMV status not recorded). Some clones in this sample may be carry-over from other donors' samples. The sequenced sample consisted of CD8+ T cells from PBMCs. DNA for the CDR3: TGTGCCAGCAGCTTGAACCCGACTAGCGGGGCCTTCGAGACCCAGTACTTC. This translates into CASSLNPTSGAFETQYF.